These 2 T cell receptor beta chains came from one sample sequenced in a study of identical twins (dated by TCRdb to 2015 to 2016). Library preparation employed 5' RACE. The data were produced on an Illumina HiSeq 2000. In TCRdb, the public reads were trimmed at Q25 with fastp and aligned with MiXCR, with productive beta chains retained. Rows are combined by CDR3 protein, so each entry shows the most common genes and DNA. The sample table shows 1,800,000 or so distinct CDR3 sequences, and around 33% are seen once. The top ten clonotypes cover around 0.3% of the sample. Sequenced material: cord blood. All receptors come from a newborn girl in good health.

Concerning this clonotype: A junction end diverges from the germline sequence, so it may reflect a read error. CDR3 protein: CASSQVLAGVGNGQFF. As DNA, the CDR3 is TGTGCCAGCAGCCAAGTGCTAGCGGGAGTAGGAAATGGGCAGTTCTTC. The chain carries TRBV4-2 and TRBJ2-1, with 10 bases fitting TRBD2. This CDR3 contains 16 residues. Germline loops: CDR1 LGHNA, CDR2 YNFKEQ.

The chain recombines TRBV2 with TRBJ1-2; D remains unclear. Looked up from germline, CDR1 is SNHLY and CDR2 is FYNNEI. V lost 4 bases to trimming and J lost 5 bases, with 26 bases between them. The CDR3 spans 18 residues. The CDR3 here is CASSATNTPRDFRYGYTF. DNA for the CDR3: TGTGCCAGCAGTGCTACAAATACCCCAAGGGATTTTCGGTATGGCTACACCTTC.